The clone carrying this TCR beta chain was counted only a few times. This sample is part of a study of T cells in Graves' hyperthyroidism and ophthalmopathy. TCR beta CDR3 regions were amplified from RNA. TCR CDR3 regions were first amplified by RT-PCR with HTBI primers. TCRdb re-called the multiplex PCR reads with MiXCR, one entry per CDR3 protein. This repertoire shows around 520,000 distinct CDR3 sequences, approximately 25% found once; its top ten account for 10% to 12%. The germline V gene has CDR1 MDHEN and CDR2 SYDVKM. J lost 0 bases, V lost 5 bases, and 7 bases had no gene match. This CDR3 is 15 amino acids long.

Input material: blood. The receptor comes from a woman aged 25 to 39 with Graves' ophthalmopathy. The chain combines TRBV28 with TRBJ2-7; TRBD2 matches 7 bases. CDR3 in DNA: TGTGCCAGCAGTAATAGGGGAGGGTCCTCCTACGAGCAGTACTTC. Its protein is CASSNRGGSSYEQYF.